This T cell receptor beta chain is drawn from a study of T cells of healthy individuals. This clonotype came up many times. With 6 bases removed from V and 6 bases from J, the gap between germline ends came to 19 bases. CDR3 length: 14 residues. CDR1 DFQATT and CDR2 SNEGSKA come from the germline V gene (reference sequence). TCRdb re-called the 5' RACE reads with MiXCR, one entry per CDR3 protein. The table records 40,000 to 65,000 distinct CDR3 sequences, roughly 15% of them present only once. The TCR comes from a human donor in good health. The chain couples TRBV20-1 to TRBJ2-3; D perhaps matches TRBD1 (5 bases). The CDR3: CSARQNYFVDTQYF. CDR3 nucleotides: TGCAGTGCCAGACAGAACTACTTTGTGGATACGCAGTATTTT.